This TCR beta chain was retrieved from a study of T cell responses to AZD1222 COVID-19 vaccine. Here immunoSEQ multiplex PCR was the method, and the copy in TCRdb shows in-frame clones only, minus some. The repertoire holds about 140,000 clones, approximately 92% seen once, with roughly 3.6% in the top ten. Pooling of second doses given at about 4 or about 12 weeks was done. The clonotype was recovered from an adult who received the AZD1222 COVID-19 vaccine. Sample: peripheral blood, taken 28 days after the second AZD1222 dose.

CDR3 DNA sequence: TGTGCCAGCAGCCGGGGACTAGCGGGGAACAATGAGCAGTTCTTC. This translates into CASSRGLAGNNEQFF. The chain is built from TRBV7-2 and TRBJ2-1; TRBD2 aligns across 13 bases. Germline V gene lookup returns CDR1 SGHTA and CDR2 FQGNSA. The trim removed 5 bases at V and 5 bases at J, leaving 3 bases unmatched. The CDR3 sequence is 15 residues long.